The 30 T cell receptor beta chains presented below share a single source sample, sequenced in a study of blood T cell repertoires in COVID-19. Sequenced by immunoSEQ multiplex PCR; TCRdb stores in-frame clones only, minus some. The sample includes 120,000 to 150,000 clones, roughly 84% of them seen just once. The source material was peripheral blood. The source is a human donor in a cohort sampled during active COVID-19.

The table lists this clone with a few counts. This chain uses TRBV2 with TRBJ2-7; 9 positions agree with TRBD2. The junction had 7 bases not matched to a gene; V was cut back by 5 bases and J by 5 bases. Germline CDR1 and CDR2: SNHLY and FYNNEI. The CDR3 length is 14 residues. The CDR3, as DNA: TGTGCCAGCAGTCGACTAGCGGATCCCAACGAGCAGTACTTC. This gives the protein CASSRLADPNEQYF.

The rearrangement uses TRBV11-3 and TRBJ2-5, with 10 bases lining up with TRBD1. Germline CDR1 and CDR2: SGHNT and YENEEA. CDR3 length: 17 residues. The J segment lost 0 bases and the V segment lost 1 base, leaving 5 bases of the junction unmatched. This CDR3 is CASSLGGTGANQETQYF. The DNA for the CDR3 is TGTGCCAGCAGCTTAGGCGGGACAGGGGCGAACCAAGAGACCCAGTACTTC.

The genes are TRBV14 and TRBJ2-7; TRBD2 is a possible D gene (5 bases). The germline V gene has CDR1 SGHDN and CDR2 FVKESK. Trimming removed 2 bases from V and 0 bases from J, with 11 bases in between. The CDR3 runs to 15 residues. The CDR3 region has the DNA TGTGCCAGCAGCCAATCGAGGGCCCCCTCCTACGAGCAGTACTTC. Amino acids: CASSQSRAPSYEQYF.

This chain uses TRBV6-4 with TRBJ1-2; 7 positions agree with TRBD1. Per the germline V gene, CDR1 is MRHNA and CDR2 is SNTAGT. This CDR3 has 13 residues. The V gene end was trimmed by 5 bases and the J gene end by 6 bases; junction bases not matched to a gene: 6. The CDR3 loop is CASSRQGTDGYTF. The CDR3 nucleotides are TGTGCCAGCAGTCGACAGGGTACTGATGGCTACACCTTC.

This chain uses TRBV9 with TRBJ2-3, with 12 bases matching TRBD2. This CDR3 contains 19 residues. V lost 0 bases and J lost 5; bases outside the gene matches: 13. Germline V gene lookup returns CDR1 SGDLS and CDR2 YYNGEE. This CDR3 reads CASSVGMGELAGGLDTQYF. For the CDR3, the DNA is TGTGCCAGCAGCGTAGGAATGGGAGAGCTAGCGGGGGGGTTAGATACGCAGTATTTT.

The chain employs TRBV28 and TRBJ1-5; maybe TRBD1 (6 bases). The CDR3 runs to 15 residues. With 3 bases removed from V and 4 bases from J, the gap between germline ends came to 13 bases. CDR1 MDHEN and CDR2 SYDVKM come from the germline V gene. CDR3 sequence (DNA): TGTGCCAGCAGTTTGGCCATGGGGGCGAATCAGCCCCAGCATTTT. This codes for CASSLAMGANQPQHF.

The J gene is TRBJ2-7, the V gene TRBV28; the match to TRBD1 covers 8 bases. CDR3 length: 15 amino acids. Per germline, CDR1 MDHEN and CDR2 SYDVKM. V gave up 1 base and J gave up 6 bases; unmatched junction bases: 8. The CDR3 protein is CASSLSRTGFSEQYF. DNA for the CDR3: TGTGCCAGCAGTTTATCTCGGACAGGGTTCTCCGAGCAGTACTTC.

The chain is built from TRBV6-5 and TRBJ2-1; no reliable D call. V was cut by 5 bases and J by 6 bases, with 11 bases left in between. There are 13 residues in the CDR3. The germline gives CDR1 MNHEY, CDR2 SVGAGI. The CDR3 nucleotides are TGTGCCAGCAGTCCGAGACTGCCCAATGAGCAGTTCTTC. Translating it yields CASSPRLPNEQFF.

The gene calls are TRBV12-3 or TRBV12-4 and TRBJ2-2; the D is unclear. The CDR3 length is 11 residues. Trimming removed 6 bases from V and 6 bases from J, with 5 bases in between. CDR3 sequence: CASSPSGELFF. CDR3 DNA sequence: TGTGCCAGCAGCCCCTCCGGGGAGCTGTTTTTT.

The table lists this clone with a few counts. The V gene is TRBV9, the J gene TRBJ2-1; 13 bases line up with TRBD2. Per the germline V gene, CDR1 is SGDLS and CDR2 is YYNGEE. There are 17 residues in the CDR3. The J segment lost 4 bases and the V segment lost 5 bases, leaving 9 bases of the junction unmatched. Here the CDR3 reads CASSYSGTSGVYNEQFF. For the CDR3, the DNA is TGTGCCAGCAGTTATTCGGGGACTAGCGGGGTGTACAATGAGCAGTTCTTC. The full variable domain, rest sourced from reference TRBV9 and TRBJ2-1, is DSGVTQTPKHLITATGQRVTLRCSPRSGDLSVYWYQQSLDQGLQFLIQYYNGEERAKGNILERFSAQQFPDLHSELNLSSLELGDSALYFCASSYSGTSGVYNEQFFGPGTRLTVL.

This chain joins TRBV5-1 and TRBJ2-1; D is possibly TRBD1 (5 bases). In germline, CDR1 is SGHRS, CDR2 YFSETQ. Trimming removed 2 bases at V and 3 bases at J, with 6 bases between. This CDR3 region has 13 residues. The CDR3 here is CASSFDSYNEQFF. CDR3 bases: TGCGCCAGCAGCTTTGACAGCTACAATGAGCAGTTCTTC.

This clone appeared once. This chain joins TRBV5-4 and TRBJ1-6, with TRBD1 matching over 7 bases. This CDR3 contains 15 residues. V trimming: 3 bases; J trimming: 9 bases; junction bases outside the gene matches: 9. Germline CDR1 reads SGHNT; CDR2 reads YYREEE (reference sequence). This chain's CDR3 is CASSSRDSSASPLHF. The CDR3 nucleotides are TGTGCCAGCAGCTCAAGGGACAGTAGCGCTTCACCCCTCCACTTT.

The J gene is TRBJ2-5, the V gene TRBV6-5; D is possibly TRBD2 (7 bases). Trimming removed 8 bases from V and 5 bases from J, with 21 bases in between. The V gene's germline CDR1 is MNHEY and CDR2 SVGAGI. The CDR3 is 15 amino acids. CDR3 coding DNA: TGTGCCAGCGAAACTAGGGGGGGGCCCCGGGAGACCCAGTACTTC. Its protein is CASETRGGPRETQYF.

The chain carries TRBV19 and TRBJ1-3, with 7 nucleotides matching TRBD1. This CDR3 is built from 16 residues. J lost 0 bases, V lost 6 bases, and 8 bases had no gene match. The V gene's germline CDR1 is LNHDA and CDR2 SQIVND (reference sequence). CDR3: CASRRDSRSSGNTIYF. The CDR3 DNA is TGTGCCAGTAGGAGGGACAGTCGAAGCTCTGGAAACACCATATATTTT.

This clone was found once. The chain joins TRBV5-1 to TRBJ1-1, with 8 bases identical to TRBD1. The CDR3 sequence is 15 residues long. The germline CDR1 and CDR2 sequences are SGHRS and YFSETQ. With 4 bases clipped from V and 1 base from J, the junction kept 6 bases outside the gene matches. CDR3 residues: CASSTAGTGNTEAFF. The CDR3 nucleotides read TGCGCCAGCAGCACGGCCGGGACAGGGAACACTGAAGCTTTCTTT. Based on the CDR3 plus reference TRBV5-1 and TRBJ1-1, the full variable domain is KAGVTQTPRYLIKTRGQQVTLSCSPISGHRSVSWYQQTPGQGLQFLFEYFSETQRNKGNFPGRFSGRQFSNSRSEMNVSTLELGDSALYLCASSTAGTGNTEAFFGQGTRLTVV.

The CDR3, as DNA: TGCGCCAGCAGCCCCGACAGGTGGACCGGGGAGCTGTTTTTT. Its translation is CASSPDRWTGELFF. The chain is built from TRBV5-1 and TRBJ2-2; perhaps TRBD1 as D (6 bases). The germline CDR1 and CDR2 sequences are SGHRS and YFSETQ. CDR3 length: 14 amino acids. Trimming left V 4 bases short and J 5 bases short, with 12 bases between.

This clone was detected only once. The chain couples TRBV18 to TRBJ2-7, with D possibly matching TRBD2 (6 bases). CDR3 size: 15 residues. The germline V gene encodes CDR1 KGHSH and CDR2 LQKENI. V was trimmed by 6 bases and J by 2 bases, leaving 17 bases between them. Written as DNA, the CDR3 is TGTGCCAGCTCGGAGGGACTCCACCCAACCTACGAGCAGTACTTC. Amino acids: CASSEGLHPTYEQYF.

The chain combines TRBV18 with TRBJ2-7; TRBD2 might be the D (6 bases). CDR3 length: 14 residues. The V gene lost 4 bases and the J gene lost 2 bases, with 12 bases spanning the gap. Germline CDR1 and CDR2: KGHSH and LQKENI. CDR3 nucleotide sequence: TGTGCCAGCTCACAGGGACTTACAACCTACGAGCAGTACTTC. Translating gives CASSQGLTTYEQYF.

The chain couples TRBV6-1 to TRBJ2-5; the match to TRBD2 covers 9 bases. The CDR3 extends over 15 amino acids. The germline gives CDR1 MNHNS, CDR2 SASEGT. Trimming at V came to 2 bases and at J to 1 base, leaving 2 bases not matched to a gene. The CDR3 sequence is CASSEQGLAQETQYF. In DNA, the CDR3 is TGTGCCAGCAGTGAACAGGGACTAGCCCAAGAGACCCAGTACTTC.

The rearrangement uses TRBV7-2 and TRBJ2-3, with 8 bases that match TRBD2. This CDR3 comprises 17 residues. The junction had 13 bases not matched to a gene; V was cut back by 1 base and J by 7 bases. From germline, CDR1 is SGHTA and CDR2 FQGNSA. This chain's CDR3 is CASSLESSGGRGNTQYF. CDR3 sequence (DNA): TGTGCCAGCAGCTTAGAATCCAGCGGGGGCCGGGGGAATACGCAGTATTTT.

The rearrangement uses TRBV19 and TRBJ1-2, with 7 bases that match TRBD1. Germline V gene sequence: CDR1 LNHDA, CDR2 SQIVND (reference sequence). J was trimmed by 4 bases and V by 5 bases; bases with no gene match: 4. The CDR3 has 13 amino acids. The CDR3 sequence is CASSPGQPYGYTF. DNA of the CDR3: TGTGCCAGTAGTCCGGGACAGCCCTATGGCTACACCTTC.

This clone was found once. This chain links TRBV7-9 with TRBJ2-2; no reliable D call. The CDR3 is 14 residues long. Looked up from germline, CDR1 is SEHNR and CDR2 is FQNEAQ (reference sequence). With 4 bases removed from V and 1 base from J, the gap between germline ends came to 7 bases. Written as DNA, the CDR3 is TGTGCCAGCAGCTACTCGGGGAACACCGGGGAGCTGTTTTTT. This translates into CASSYSGNTGELFF. The whole variable domain, remainder taken from reference TRBV7-9 and TRBJ2-2, is DTGVSQNPRHKITKRGQNVTFRCDPISEHNRLYWYRQTLGQGPEFLTYFQNEAQLEKSRLLSDRFSAERPKGSFSTLEIQRTEQGDSAMYLCASSYSGNTGELFFGEGSRLTVL.

This sequence joins TRBV21-1 and TRBJ1-2. TRBV21-1 represents a pseudogene. The CDR3 contains 17 residues. The CDR3 region is CASSKGRESWALYGYTF. The CDR3 region has the DNA TGTGCCAGCAGCAAAGGTCGGGAGTCTTGGGCCCTCTATGGCTACACCTTC.

This chain joins TRBV5-1 and TRBJ2-7; maybe TRBD2 (6 bases). Deletions cut 5 bases from V and 6 bases from J, with 18 bases between. The CDR3 length is 14 residues. Germline CDR1 and CDR2: SGHRS and YFSETQ. CDR3 residues: CASRTRYDGGEQYF. The CDR3 nucleotides read TGCGCCAGCAGGACAAGGTATGACGGGGGCGAGCAGTACTTC.

The rearrangement joins TRBV7-2 to TRBJ2-5; TRBD2 aligns across 9 bases. The V gene end was trimmed by 5 bases and the J gene end by 1 base; junction bases not matched to a gene: 11. This CDR3 is 17 amino acids long. Germline V lookup: CDR1 SGHTA, CDR2 FQGNSA. The CDR3 spells CASSPRGVAGVQETQYF. The CDR3 bases are TGTGCCAGCAGCCCCCGTGGGGTAGCGGGGGTCCAAGAGACCCAGTACTTC.

Concerning this clone itself: A junction end diverges from the germline sequence, so it may reflect a read error. The chain links TRBV9 to TRBJ2-7; 7 bases fit TRBD1. CDR1 SGDLS and CDR2 YYNGEE come from the germline V gene. This CDR3 comprises 15 residues. CDR3 amino acids: CASSTSGTVSSEQYF. The CDR3 region has the DNA TGTGCCAGCAGCACATCCGGGACAGTCTCCTCCGAGCAGTACTTC.

DNA of the CDR3: TGTGCCAGTAGTCAGGGTTTGAACACTGAAGCTTTCTTT. Protein: CASSQGLNTEAFF. The gene calls are TRBV19 and TRBJ1-1, with D perhaps matching TRBD1 (5 bases). Germline V gene lookup returns CDR1 LNHDA and CDR2 SQIVND (reference sequence). Trimming stripped 5 bases from V and 0 bases from J, with 7 bases between. This CDR3 is built from 13 residues.

This rearrangement joins TRBV15 to TRBJ1-5; D might be TRBD1 (5 bases). Looked up from germline, CDR1 is LNHNV and CDR2 is YYDKDF (reference sequence). The length of the CDR3 is 15 residues. V gave up 3 bases and J gave up 4 bases, with 13 bases separating them. The CDR3 here is CATSSTRGLNQPQHF. The CDR3 nucleotides read TGTGCCACCAGCAGTACCCGGGGGTTAAATCAGCCCCAGCATTTT.

This chain uses TRBV6-5 with TRBJ2-5, with D perhaps TRBD1 (5 bases). Per the germline V gene, CDR1 is MNHEY and CDR2 is SVGAGI. V was clipped by 4 bases and J by 3 bases, with 12 bases between them. The CDR3 extends over 14 amino acids. DNA of the CDR3: TGTGCCAGCAGTTTTCAGGGATGGGAAGAGACCCAGTACTTC. The encoded protein is CASSFQGWEETQYF.

The chain carries TRBV7-3 and TRBJ2-2; 8 bases are shared with TRBD2. The CDR3 sequence is 15 residues long. J gave up 3 bases and V 5 bases, and 5 bases lay outside the gene matches. In germline, CDR1 is SGHTA, CDR2 FQGTGA. The CDR3 spells CASSPAGGDTGELFF. For the CDR3, the DNA is TGTGCCAGCAGCCCTGCGGGGGGTGACACCGGGGAGCTGTTTTTT.